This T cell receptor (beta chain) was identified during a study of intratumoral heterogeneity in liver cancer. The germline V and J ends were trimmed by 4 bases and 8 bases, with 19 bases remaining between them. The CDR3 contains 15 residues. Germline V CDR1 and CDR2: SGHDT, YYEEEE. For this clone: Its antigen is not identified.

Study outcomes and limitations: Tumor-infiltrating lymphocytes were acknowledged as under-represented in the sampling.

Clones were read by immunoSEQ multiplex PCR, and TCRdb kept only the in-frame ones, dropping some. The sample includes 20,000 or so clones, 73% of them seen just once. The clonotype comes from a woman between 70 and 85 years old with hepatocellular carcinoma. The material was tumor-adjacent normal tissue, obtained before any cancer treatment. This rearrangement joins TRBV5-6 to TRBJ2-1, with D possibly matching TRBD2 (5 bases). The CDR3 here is CASSLSRAYVDEQFF. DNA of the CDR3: TGTGCCAGCAGCCTGTCGCGGGCCTATGTGGATGAGCAGTTCTTC. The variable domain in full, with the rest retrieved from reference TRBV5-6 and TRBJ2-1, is DAGVTQSPTHLIKTRGQQVTLRCSPKSGHDTVSWYQQALGQGPQFIFQYYEEEERQRGNFPDRFSGHQFPNYSSELNVNALLLGDSALYLCASSLSRAYVDEQFFGPGTRLTVL.